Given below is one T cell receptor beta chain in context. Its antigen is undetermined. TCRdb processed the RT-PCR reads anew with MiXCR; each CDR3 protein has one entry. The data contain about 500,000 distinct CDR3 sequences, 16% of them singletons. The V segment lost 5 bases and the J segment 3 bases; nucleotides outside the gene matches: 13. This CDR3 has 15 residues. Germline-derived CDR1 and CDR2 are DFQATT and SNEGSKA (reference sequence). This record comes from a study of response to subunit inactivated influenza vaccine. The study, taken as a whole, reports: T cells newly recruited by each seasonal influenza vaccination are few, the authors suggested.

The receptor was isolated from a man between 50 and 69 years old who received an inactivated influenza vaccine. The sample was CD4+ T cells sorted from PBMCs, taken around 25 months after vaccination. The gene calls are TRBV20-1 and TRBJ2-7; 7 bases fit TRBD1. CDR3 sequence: CSARVTGKGVYEQYF. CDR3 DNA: TGCAGTGCTCGAGTGACAGGGAAGGGAGTCTACGAGCAGTACTTC.